This paragraph covers one TCR beta chain sequence. Its antigen is as yet unknown. The CDR3 spans 12 residues. Germline CDR1 reads SGDLS; CDR2 reads YYNGEE. V was cut by 0 bases and J by 0 bases, with 1 base left in between. The sample originates from a study of T cell responses to AZD1222 COVID-19 vaccine. General study findings and limits: Baseline serostatus was positive in only six AZD1222 recipients. Scientists sampled the repertoires only once the peak T cell response had passed.

Second-dose timings of about 4 or about 12 weeks were pooled. Assay used: immunoSEQ multiplex PCR; TCRdb lists only in-frame clones, some missing. The table shows almost 70,000 clones, with 75% to 90% occurring only once. The sample consisted of peripheral blood, taken 28 days after the second AZD1222 dose. The receptor's source is an adult who received the AZD1222 COVID-19 vaccine. J is TRBJ2-7 and V is TRBV9; no firm D call. The CDR3 protein is CASSVDSYEQYF. The CDR3 DNA reads as TGTGCCAGCAGCGTAGACTCCTACGAGCAGTACTTC.